Listed here are 6 T cell receptor beta chains from one sample, sequenced in a study of blood T cell repertoires in COVID-19. Sequencing was performed with immunoSEQ multiplex PCR; in TCRdb, only in-frame clones are kept and a portion is missing. The data contain about 260,000 clones, 80% to 90% of them seen just once; the ten biggest clones take up about 9.4%. Sequencing was carried out using peripheral blood. These receptors were collected from a woman aged 70 to 79 with COVID-19, enrolled during active disease.

The chain recombines TRBV28 with TRBJ2-7; the match to TRBD1 covers 8 bases. The junction had 7 bases not matched to a gene; V was cut back by 6 bases and J by 6 bases. CDR3 length: 13 residues. Germline V CDR1 and CDR2: MDHEN, SYDVKM. CDR3 sequence (DNA): TGTGCCAGCAGCCTCAGGGGGCGACCCGAGCAGTACTTC. It codes for CASSLRGRPEQYF.

The chain links TRBV4-1 to TRBJ1-4, with TRBD1 as a possible D gene (5 bases). The ends were cut back, 1 base at V and 1 base at J, with 10 bases in the middle. Germline values: CDR1 MGHRA, CDR2 YSYEKL. The CDR3 sequence is 16 residues long. CDR3 loop: CASSQVWGITNEKLFF. The CDR3 coding sequence is TGCGCCAGCAGCCAAGTCTGGGGCATAACTAATGAAAAACTGTTTTTT.

The chain is built from TRBV5-4 and TRBJ1-2; 8 bases are shared with TRBD1. Germline CDR1 and CDR2: SGHNT and YYREEE (reference sequence). The CDR3 spans 13 residues. Germline trimming cut 0 bases from V and 7 bases from J; bases unmatched to any gene: 2. In DNA form, the CDR3 reads TGTGCCAGCAGCTTGGGACAGGGGTTTGGCTACACCTTC. Encoded protein: CASSLGQGFGYTF.

The J gene is TRBJ1-2, the V gene TRBV28, with a weak D call TRBD1 (6 bases). In germline, CDR1 is MDHEN, CDR2 SYDVKM. The CDR3 length is 14 residues. V lost 3 bases and J lost 8, with 16 bases in between. CDR3 sequence (DNA): TGTGCCAGCAGTTTTCTAGGGGGGGCACAGGGCTACACCTTC. Translating gives CASSFLGGAQGYTF.

This chain links TRBV6-5 with TRBJ2-3; 9 bases fit TRBD1. CDR1 MNHEY and CDR2 SVGAGI come from the germline V gene. After removal of 2 bases from V and 2 bases from J, the junction contained 5 bases not matched to a gene. The CDR3 sequence is 16 residues long. This chain's CDR3 is CASSYRTGDDTDTQYF. CDR3 coding DNA: TGTGCCAGCAGTTACCGGACAGGGGATGACACAGATACGCAGTATTTT.

V and J are TRBV18 and TRBJ1-1; 7 bases map to TRBD1. The J segment lost 2 bases and the V segment lost 9 bases, leaving 6 bases of the junction unmatched. This CDR3 comprises 13 residues. Germline CDR1 and CDR2: KGHSH and LQKENI. The CDR3 protein is CASRQGVNTEAFF. The CDR3 DNA reads TGTGCCAGTAGACAGGGCGTTAACACTGAAGCTTTCTTT.